One and the same sample provided the 13 T cell receptor beta chains below, sequenced in a study of technical replicates of blood from four donors. TCRdb's table, derived via immunoSEQ multiplex PCR, lists solely in-frame clones and lacks some. The sample records under 100,000 clones, 80% to 90% being singletons. The sequencing sample was made of PBMCs. Receptors were obtained from a human donor in good health. Some clones in this sample may be carry-over from other donors' samples.

The chain uses TRBV7-6 and TRBJ2-3; TRBD2 aligns across 9 bases. The CDR3 contains 16 residues. Trimming took 3 bases from V and 10 from J; bases not matched to a gene: 14. The V gene's germline CDR1 is SGHVS and CDR2 FNYEAQ. CDR3 nucleotide sequence: TGTGCCAGCAGCTTTATGTCGGGCGGGGGGGCCGGGGCGCAGTATTTT. This sequence encodes CASSFMSGGGAGAQYF.

The V and J genes are TRBV11-3 and TRBJ2-1; D is unresolved. Trimming shortened V by 1 base and J by 8 bases, and 9 bases separated the two germline ends. The germline CDR1 and CDR2 sequences are SGHNT and YENEEA. The CDR3 sequence is 13 residues long. CDR3 nucleotide sequence: TGTGCCAGCAGCTTAGTTGAGTTTCATGAGCAGTTCTTC. Residues: CASSLVEFHEQFF.

CDR3 sequence reads: CAWSLTGPGEQYF. The CDR3 nucleotides are TGTGCCTGGAGTTTAACAGGGCCGGGAGAGCAGTACTTC. The chain joins TRBV30 to TRBJ2-7; maybe TRBD1 (6 bases). Germline assignment: CDR1 GTSNPN and CDR2 SVGIG (reference sequence). The CDR3 is made up of 13 amino acids. Trimming took 2 bases from V and 7 from J, leaving 15 bases between them.

This chain links TRBV7-6 with TRBJ1-2; D possibly corresponds to TRBD1 (5 bases). V was trimmed by 2 bases and J by 3 bases, leaving 13 bases between them. This CDR3 is 15 amino acids long. The germline CDR1 and CDR2 sequences are SGHVS and FNYEAQ. In DNA form, the CDR3 reads TGTGCCAGCAGCTTAAGGGGCCCGGGAGACTATGGCTACACCTTC. This gives the protein CASSLRGPGDYGYTF.

This chain links TRBV5-1 with TRBJ2-7; D call uncertain. Germline values: CDR1 SGHRS, CDR2 YFSETQ. The CDR3 has 13 amino acids. V was trimmed by 0 bases and J by 1 base, leaving 5 bases between them. CDR3 in DNA: TGCGCCAGCAGCTTGGCAGGTTCCTACGAGCAGTACTTC. This codes for CASSLAGSYEQYF.

This sequence joins TRBV5-1 and TRBJ2-1; 11 bases align to TRBD2. Germline assignment: CDR1 SGHRS and CDR2 YFSETQ. This CDR3 contains 15 residues. Trimming took 4 bases from V and 4 from J; bases not matched to a gene: 4. Here the CDR3 reads CASSAGLAEYNEQFF. The CDR3 DNA reads as TGCGCCAGCAGCGCGGGACTAGCGGAGTACAATGAGCAGTTCTTC.

J is TRBJ2-7 and V is TRBV7-9, with TRBD2 matching 7 bases. The V gene end was trimmed by 1 base and the J gene end by 5 bases; junction bases not matched to a gene: 11. The CDR3 consists of 16 residues. Germline V gene sequence: CDR1 SEHNR, CDR2 FQNEAQ (reference sequence). The CDR3 protein is CASSLGVCQGGNEQYF. The CDR3 bases are TGTGCCAGCAGCTTAGGTGTATGCCAGGGAGGGAACGAGCAGTACTTC. Together with reference TRBV7-9 and TRBJ2-7, the CDR3 gives the full variable domain: DTGVSQNPRHKITKRGQNVTFRCDPISEHNRLYWYRQTLGQGPEFLTYFQNEAQLEKSRLLSDRFSAERPKGSFSTLEIQRTEQGDSAMYLCASSLGVCQGGNEQYFGPGTRLTVT.

This chain uses TRBV9 with TRBJ1-1; D may be TRBD1 (5 bases). The CDR3 spans 12 residues. Trimming stripped 4 bases from V and 1 base from J, with 5 bases between. Per the germline V gene, CDR1 is SGDLS and CDR2 is YYNGEE. CDR3 loop: CASSRGNTEAFF. The CDR3 region has the DNA TGTGCCAGCAGCAGGGGGAACACTGAAGCTTTCTTT.

This clone was detected only once. The gene calls are TRBV4-1 and TRBJ2-3, with 10 bases that match TRBD2. This CDR3 contains 17 residues. Germline V lookup: CDR1 MGHRA, CDR2 YSYEKL. V was pared by 1 base and J by 9 bases, with 13 bases of the junction left unmatched. This chain's CDR3 is CASSQVFLAGGLNTQYF. The CDR3 nucleotides read TGCGCCAGCAGCCAAGTATTTTTAGCGGGGGGACTGAACACGCAGTATTTT.

V usage is TRBV10-3 and J usage is TRBJ1-2; 8 bases match TRBD1. The CDR3 is 15 amino acids. The ends lost 0 bases at V and 5 bases at J; junction bases unmatched: 5. Germline-derived CDR1 and CDR2 are ENHRY and SYGVKD. CDR3 region: CAISESGTGGYGYTF. DNA for the CDR3: TGTGCCATCAGTGAGTCGGGGACAGGAGGGTATGGCTACACCTTC.

V and J are TRBV19 and TRBJ1-2; D remains ambiguous. This CDR3 is 14 amino acids long. Germline V gives CDR1 LNHDA, CDR2 SQIVND (reference sequence). V lost 6 bases and J 7 bases, leaving 18 bases between the germline ends. The CDR3 DNA reads as TGTGCCAGTAGACACGCCGTCGAGGGCTCTGGCTACACCTTC. This encodes CASRHAVEGSGYTF.

The chain is built from TRBV6-5 and TRBJ2-7; 9 nucleotides align to TRBD2. J gave up 1 base and V 10 bases, and 11 bases lay outside the gene matches. The germline gives CDR1 MNHEY, CDR2 SVGAGI. The CDR3 runs 15 residues. CDR3 sequence reads: CATLPQAGGSYEQYF. CDR3 sequence (DNA): TGTGCCACCTTACCCCAAGCGGGGGGTTCCTACGAGCAGTACTTC.

The rearrangement uses TRBV19 and TRBJ2-1; 8 bases fit TRBD1. The germline CDR1 and CDR2 sequences are LNHDA and SQIVND (reference sequence). There are 13 residues in the CDR3. After removal of 6 bases from V and 7 bases from J, the junction contained 5 bases not matched to a gene. CDR3 sequence (DNA): TGTGCCAGTAGCCTGGACAGGGCGAATGAGCAGTTCTTC. Translated: CASSLDRANEQFF.